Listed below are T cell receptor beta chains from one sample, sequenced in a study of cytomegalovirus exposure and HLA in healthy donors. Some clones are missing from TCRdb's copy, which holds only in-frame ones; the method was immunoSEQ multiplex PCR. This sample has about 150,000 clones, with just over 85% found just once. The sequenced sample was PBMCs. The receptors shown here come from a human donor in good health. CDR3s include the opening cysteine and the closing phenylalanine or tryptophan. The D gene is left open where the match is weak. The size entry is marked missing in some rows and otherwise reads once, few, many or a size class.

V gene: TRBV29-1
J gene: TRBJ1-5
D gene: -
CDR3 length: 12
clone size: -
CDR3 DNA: TGCAGCGTGCGGGAGGGGAATCAGCCCCAGCATTTT
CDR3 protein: CSVREGNQPQHF

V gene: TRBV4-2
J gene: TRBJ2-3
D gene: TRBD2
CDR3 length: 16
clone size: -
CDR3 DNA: TGTGCCAGCAGCCTCGGGACTAGCGGGAGGAAAGATACGCAGTATTTT
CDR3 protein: CASSLGTSGRKDTQYF

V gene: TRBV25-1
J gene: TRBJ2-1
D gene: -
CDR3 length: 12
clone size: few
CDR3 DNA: TGTGCCAGCAGTGAAATATCGCGGGATATGTTCTTC
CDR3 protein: CASSEISRDMFF

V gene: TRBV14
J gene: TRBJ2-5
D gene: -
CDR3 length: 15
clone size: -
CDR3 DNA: TGTGCCAGCAGCCAAAGAGACAGCCGGGAAGAGACCCAGTACTTC
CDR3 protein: CASSQRDSREETQYF

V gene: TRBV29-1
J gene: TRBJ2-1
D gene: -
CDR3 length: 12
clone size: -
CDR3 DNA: TGCAGCGTTGACGCGGGCTACAATGAGCAGTTCTTC
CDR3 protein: CSVDAGYNEQFF

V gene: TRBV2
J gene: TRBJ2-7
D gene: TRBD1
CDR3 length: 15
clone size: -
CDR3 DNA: TGTGCCAGCAGTAGCGGAGGGACAGGGGTGTACGAGCAGTACTTC
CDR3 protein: CASSSGGTGVYEQYF

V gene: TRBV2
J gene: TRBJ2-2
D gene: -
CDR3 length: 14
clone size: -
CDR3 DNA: TGTGCCAGCACCCTAGCCGGGAACACCGGGGAGCTGTTTTTT
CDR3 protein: CASTLAGNTGELFF

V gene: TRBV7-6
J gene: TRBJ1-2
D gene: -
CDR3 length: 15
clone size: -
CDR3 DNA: TGTGCCAGCAGTTTAGGGCCACCCCAAGACTATGGCTACACCTTC
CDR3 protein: CASSLGPPQDYGYTF

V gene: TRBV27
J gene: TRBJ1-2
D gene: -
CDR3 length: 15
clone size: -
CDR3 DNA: TGTGCCAGCAGGAAAACAGGCGGGACTAACTATGGCTACACCTTC
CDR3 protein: CASRKTGGTNYGYTF

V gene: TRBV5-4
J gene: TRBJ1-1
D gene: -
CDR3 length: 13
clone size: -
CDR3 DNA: TGTGCCAGCAGCTTGGCCTCGAGGGCTGAAGCTTTCTTT
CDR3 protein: CASSLASRAEAFF

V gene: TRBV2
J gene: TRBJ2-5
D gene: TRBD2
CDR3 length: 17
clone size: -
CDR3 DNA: TGTGCCAGCAGTGAAGGGAAGCGGGAGGGCCCCCAAGAGACCCAGTACTTC
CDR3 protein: CASSEGKREGPQETQYF

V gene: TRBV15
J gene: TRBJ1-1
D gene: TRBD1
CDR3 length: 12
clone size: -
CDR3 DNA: TGTGCCACCAGTGGACAGGGGCCTGAAGCTTTCTTT
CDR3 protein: CATSGQGPEAFF

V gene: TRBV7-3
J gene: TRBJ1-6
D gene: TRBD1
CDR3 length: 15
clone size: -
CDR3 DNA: TGTGCCAGCAGCTTAACCGGGACAGGGAGGCAACCCCTCCACTTT
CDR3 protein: CASSLTGTGRQPLHF

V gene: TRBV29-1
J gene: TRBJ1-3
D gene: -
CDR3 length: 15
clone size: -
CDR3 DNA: TGCAGCGTTGAATCCTCCCAGGGGCTAAGAAACACCATATATTTT
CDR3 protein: CSVESSQGLRNTIYF

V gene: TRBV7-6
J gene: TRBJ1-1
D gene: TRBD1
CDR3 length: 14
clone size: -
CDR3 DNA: TGTGCCAGCAGCTTAGGGACAGGGGAGACTGAAGCTTTCTTT
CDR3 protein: CASSLGTGETEAFF

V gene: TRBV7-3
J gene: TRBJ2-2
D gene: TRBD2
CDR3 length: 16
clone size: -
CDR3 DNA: TGTGCCAGCAGCTTCCAGACTAGCTCCGGCACCGGGGAGCTGTTTTTT
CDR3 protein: CASSFQTSSGTGELFF

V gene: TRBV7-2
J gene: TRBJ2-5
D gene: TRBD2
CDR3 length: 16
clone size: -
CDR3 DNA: TGTGCCAGCAGCTACGGACTAGCGGGGGGGCGGGAGACCCAGTACTTC
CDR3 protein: CASSYGLAGGRETQYF

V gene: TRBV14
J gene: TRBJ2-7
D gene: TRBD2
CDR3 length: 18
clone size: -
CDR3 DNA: TGTGCCAGCAGCCAAGCCTATTTTTACGCGGGAGGGCCCTACGAGCAGTACTTC
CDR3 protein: CASSQAYFYAGGPYEQYF

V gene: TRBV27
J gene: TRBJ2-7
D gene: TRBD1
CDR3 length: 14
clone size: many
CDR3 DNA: TGTGCCAGCAGCCCCGGACAGGCGACCTACGAGCAGTACTTC
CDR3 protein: CASSPGQATYEQYF

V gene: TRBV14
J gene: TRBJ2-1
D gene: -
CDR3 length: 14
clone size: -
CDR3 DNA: TGTGCCAGCAGCCAATTGGGGGCCCGCAATGAGCAGTTCTTC
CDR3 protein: CASSQLGARNEQFF

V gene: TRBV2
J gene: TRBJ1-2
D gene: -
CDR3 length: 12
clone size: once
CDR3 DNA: TGTGCCAGCATGATCGAGGGTAGAGGCTACACCTTC
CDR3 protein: CASMIEGRGYTF

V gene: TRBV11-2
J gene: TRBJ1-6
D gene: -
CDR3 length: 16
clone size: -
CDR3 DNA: TGTGCCAGCAGCTTAGGGCAGGGGTTTGTTCAATCACCCCTCCACTTT
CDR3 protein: CASSLGQGFVQSPLHF

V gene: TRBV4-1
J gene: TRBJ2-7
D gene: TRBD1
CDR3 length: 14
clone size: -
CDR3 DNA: TGCGCCAGCAGCCTCCGACAGGGGGCTTACGAGCAGTACTTC
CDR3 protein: CASSLRQGAYEQYF

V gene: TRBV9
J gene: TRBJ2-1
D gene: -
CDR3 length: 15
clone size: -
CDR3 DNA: TGTGCCAGCAGCTCCCGGGACTTAAATTACAATGAGCAGTTCTTC
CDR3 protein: CASSSRDLNYNEQFF

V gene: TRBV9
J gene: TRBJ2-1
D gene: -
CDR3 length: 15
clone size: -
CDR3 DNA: TGTGCCAGCAGCGCACTACTAGGGAGTTACAATGAGCAGTTCTTC
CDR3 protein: CASSALLGSYNEQFF

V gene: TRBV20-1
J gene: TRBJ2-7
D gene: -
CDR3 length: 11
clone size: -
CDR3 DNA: TGCAGTGCGCGGCGGAGATACGAGCAGTACTTC
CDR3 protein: CSARRRYEQYF

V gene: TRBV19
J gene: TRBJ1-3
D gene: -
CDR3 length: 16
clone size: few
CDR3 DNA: TGTGCCAGTAGTGAGGGAACCCCCCTCTCTGGAAACACCATATATTTT
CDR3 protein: CASSEGTPLSGNTIYF

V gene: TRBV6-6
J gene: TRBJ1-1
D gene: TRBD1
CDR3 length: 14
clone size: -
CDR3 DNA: TGTGCCAGCAGATACGACAGGGGGAGAACTGAAGCTTTCTTT
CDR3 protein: CASRYDRGRTEAFF

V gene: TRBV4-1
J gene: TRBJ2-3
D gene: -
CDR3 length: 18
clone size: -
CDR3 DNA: TGCGCCAGCAGCCAAGATAATAAGGACTTCCTTAGCACAGATACGCAGTATTTT
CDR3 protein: CASSQDNKDFLSTDTQYF

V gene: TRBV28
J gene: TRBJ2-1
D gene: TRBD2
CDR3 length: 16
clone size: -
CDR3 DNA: TGTGCCAGCAGTTTTGCACTAGCGGGAGGGCAGAATGAGCAGTTCTTC
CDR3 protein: CASSFALAGGQNEQFF

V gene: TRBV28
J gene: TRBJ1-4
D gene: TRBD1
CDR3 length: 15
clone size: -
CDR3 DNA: TGTGCCAGCACCCCGGGGGACAGGGGGGAGGAAAAACTGTTTTTT
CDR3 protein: CASTPGDRGEEKLFF

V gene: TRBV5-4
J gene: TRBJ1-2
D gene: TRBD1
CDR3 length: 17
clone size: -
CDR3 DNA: TGTGCCAGCAGCTTTGAGCCTTACAGGGGGCCGGGCTATGGCTACACCTTC
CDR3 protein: CASSFEPYRGPGYGYTF

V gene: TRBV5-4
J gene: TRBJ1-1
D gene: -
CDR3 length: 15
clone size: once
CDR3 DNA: TGTGCCAGCAGCTTCTCGGGGGGGATGAACACTGAAGCTTTCTTT
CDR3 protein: CASSFSGGMNTEAFF

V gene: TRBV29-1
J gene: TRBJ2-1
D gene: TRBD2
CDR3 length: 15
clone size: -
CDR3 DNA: TGCAGCGTTGAATGGTGGCGGGAGGTTGCTAATGAGCAGTTCTTC
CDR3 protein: CSVEWWREVANEQFF

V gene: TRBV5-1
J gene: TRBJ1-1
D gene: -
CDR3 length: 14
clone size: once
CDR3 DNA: TGCGCCAGCAGCTTGCTGGGGGGTGGGACTGAAGCTTTCTTT
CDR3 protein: CASSLLGGGTEAFF

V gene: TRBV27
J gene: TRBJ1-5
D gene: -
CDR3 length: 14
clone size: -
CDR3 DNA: TGTGCCAGCAGTTCTCGGGACTCGAAGCAGCCCCAGCATTTT
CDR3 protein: CASSSRDSKQPQHF